These T cell receptor beta chains were read from a single sample in a study of memory B cells and T cells in multiple sclerosis. The protocol was immunoSEQ multiplex PCR, while the TCRdb copy is restricted to in-frame clones and leaves out a portion. This table has about 32,000 clones, around 86% appearing once. Their antigens are not known. The sequenced material came from PBMCs from blood kept in culture. All receptors derive from a human donor with multiple sclerosis. The CDR3 runs from the conserved cysteine through the conserved F or W. D genes are given only for firm matches. A clone size is listed for some rows: how often the clone was seen (once, few, many), or a class if it is expanded.

j_gene: TRBJ2-1; d_gene: .; abundance: .; v_gene: TRBV5-6; CDR3nt: TGTGCCAGCAGCTTGTTTTTGAGGAAAGGCGATGAGCAGTTCTTC; CDR3aa: CASSLFLRKGDEQFF
j_gene: TRBJ2-3; d_gene: .; abundance: .; v_gene: TRBV28; CDR3nt: TGTGCCAGCAGCGGTAGCACAGATACGCAGTATTTT; CDR3aa: CASSGSTDTQYF
j_gene: TRBJ1-5; d_gene: TRBD1; abundance: .; v_gene: TRBV18; CDR3nt: TGTGCCAGCTCACCGTGGACAGGTAACAATCAGCCCCAGCATTTT; CDR3aa: CASSPWTGNNQPQHF
j_gene: TRBJ1-2; d_gene: .; abundance: .; v_gene: TRBV7-9; CDR3nt: TGTGCCAGCAGCTTAGCGGGGGGGAGAAGCTATGGCTACACCTTC; CDR3aa: CASSLAGGRSYGYTF
j_gene: TRBJ2-3; d_gene: TRBD2; abundance: once; v_gene: TRBV7-9; CDR3nt: TGTGCCAGCAGCACCCGGACTAGCGGGAGGACAGATACGCAGTATTTT; CDR3aa: CASSTRTSGRTDTQYF
j_gene: TRBJ2-1; d_gene: .; abundance: once; v_gene: TRBV15; CDR3nt: TGTGCCACCGAACAGCGCCGTAGCTCCTACAATGAGCAGTTCTTC; CDR3aa: CATEQRRSSYNEQFF
j_gene: TRBJ2-6; d_gene: .; abundance: .; v_gene: TRBV28; CDR3nt: TGTGCCAGCAGTTACAGGACCTCTGGGGCCAACGTCCTGACTTTC; CDR3aa: CASSYRTSGANVLTF
j_gene: TRBJ1-3; d_gene: .; abundance: .; v_gene: TRBV2; CDR3nt: TGTGCCAGCAGTGTCCAGCACTCTGGAAACACCATATATTTT; CDR3aa: CASSVQHSGNTIYF
j_gene: TRBJ1-4; d_gene: .; abundance: .; v_gene: TRBV14; CDR3nt: TGTGCCAGCAGTCAAGGCCACGGGGCCTATGAAAAACTGTTTTTT; CDR3aa: CASSQGHGAYEKLFF
j_gene: TRBJ2-7; d_gene: .; abundance: few; v_gene: TRBV30; CDR3nt: TGTGCCTGGAGTGTAGGGTCGGGCTACGAGCAGTACTTC; CDR3aa: CAWSVGSGYEQYF
j_gene: TRBJ2-1; d_gene: TRBD2; abundance: once; v_gene: TRBV7-6; CDR3nt: TGTGCCAGCAGCTTTTTGGCTAGCGGGAACAATGAGCAGTTCTTC; CDR3aa: CASSFLASGNNEQFF
j_gene: TRBJ2-1; d_gene: .; abundance: few; v_gene: TRBV7-9; CDR3nt: TGTGCCAGCAGCAGGGGCAATGAGCAGTTCTTC; CDR3aa: CASSRGNEQFF
j_gene: TRBJ2-7; d_gene: .; abundance: once; v_gene: TRBV2; CDR3nt: TGTGCCAGCACCCCCTCCTACGAGCAGTACTTC; CDR3aa: CASTPSYEQYF
j_gene: TRBJ1-2; d_gene: .; abundance: .; v_gene: TRBV6-1; CDR3nt: TGTGCCAGCAGTGATTGGGGGTTCCAAAATGGAGGCTACACCTTC; CDR3aa: CASSDWGFQNGGYTF
j_gene: TRBJ2-4; d_gene: .; abundance: once; v_gene: TRBV9; CDR3nt: TGTGCCAGCAGCGTAGGTGGAGCCATTCAGTACTTC; CDR3aa: CASSVGGAIQYF
j_gene: TRBJ1-6; d_gene: .; abundance: .; v_gene: TRBV14; CDR3nt: TGTGCCAGCAGCCAAGAACGGTATAATTCACCCCTCCACTTT; CDR3aa: CASSQERYNSPLHF
j_gene: TRBJ1-2; d_gene: .; abundance: .; v_gene: TRBV28; CDR3nt: TGTGCCAGCAGTTCAGGAGCAATGTGGAACTATGGCTACACCTTC; CDR3aa: CASSSGAMWNYGYTF
j_gene: TRBJ1-2; d_gene: .; abundance: .; v_gene: TRBV19; CDR3nt: TGTGCCAGTAGGAGGGCGGCTGATGGCTACACCTTC; CDR3aa: CASRRAADGYTF
j_gene: TRBJ2-6; d_gene: .; abundance: .; v_gene: TRBV7-8; CDR3nt: TGTGCCAGCAGCCACGGGACACTATCTGGGGCCAACGTCCTGACTTTC; CDR3aa: CASSHGTLSGANVLTF
j_gene: TRBJ2-7; d_gene: .; abundance: .; v_gene: TRBV6-6; CDR3nt: TGTGCCAGCAGTCGGGCGGACGAGCAGTACTTC; CDR3aa: CASSRADEQYF
j_gene: TRBJ2-1; d_gene: TRBD1; abundance: few; v_gene: TRBV6-1; CDR3nt: TGTGCCAGCAGTGCCGACAGGGGGTTATACAATGAGCAGTTCTTC; CDR3aa: CASSADRGLYNEQFF
j_gene: TRBJ2-3; d_gene: .; abundance: .; v_gene: TRBV9; CDR3nt: TGTGCCAGCAGCGGCTCCTTACCCACAGATACGCAGTATTTT; CDR3aa: CASSGSLPTDTQYF
j_gene: TRBJ2-7; d_gene: TRBD1; abundance: .; v_gene: TRBV9; CDR3nt: TGTGCCAGCAGCAGGACAGGGGGGAGTCACGAGCAGTACTTC; CDR3aa: CASSRTGGSHEQYF
j_gene: TRBJ2-5; d_gene: .; abundance: .; v_gene: TRBV28; CDR3nt: TGTGCCAGCAGCGACATGATCAAAGAGACCCAGTACTTC; CDR3aa: CASSDMIKETQYF
j_gene: TRBJ2-5; d_gene: TRBD1; abundance: .; v_gene: TRBV7-9; CDR3nt: TGTGCCAGCAGCCCAGTGGGACAGGGAGAGACCCAGTACTTC; CDR3aa: CASSPVGQGETQYF
j_gene: TRBJ2-2; d_gene: .; abundance: .; v_gene: TRBV9; CDR3nt: TGTGCCAGCAGCGTAGCAGCCGGGGAGCTGTTTTTT; CDR3aa: CASSVAAGELFF
j_gene: TRBJ2-1; d_gene: .; abundance: .; v_gene: TRBV9; CDR3nt: TGTGCCAGCAGTCGTAGTTGGGAGCAGTTCTTC; CDR3aa: CASSRSWEQFF
j_gene: TRBJ2-7; d_gene: TRBD1; abundance: .; v_gene: TRBV6-6; CDR3nt: TGTGCCAGCAATCCAGGGGGCTCGGAGGAGCAGTACTTC; CDR3aa: CASNPGGSEEQYF
j_gene: TRBJ2-1; d_gene: TRBD2; abundance: .; v_gene: TRBV7-9; CDR3nt: TGTGCCAGCAGCCCGGGGACTAGATACGAGCAGTTCTTC; CDR3aa: CASSPGTRYEQFF